This T cell receptor (beta chain) was profiled in a study of T cell responses to AZD1222 COVID-19 vaccine. Study as a whole: Pooled together were second doses at about 4 or about 12 weeks.

Study-wide findings and caveats: The study reported that nearly half of spike-specific TCRs target unmutated variant regions. Two AZD1222 doses significantly raised spike-specific TCR breadth and depth over controls. Among AZD1222 vaccinees, only six were seropositive at baseline.

Assay: immunoSEQ multiplex PCR; the TCRdb copy retains only in-frame clones and omits some. The profile shows 130,000 or so clones, roughly nine tenths of them singletons. This clone was seen a single time. What it binds is not known. The germline gives CDR1 LNHDA, CDR2 SQIVND (reference sequence). V was cut by 3 bases and J by 3 bases, with 6 bases left in between. This CDR3 comprises 13 residues. This receptor was identified in an adult in good health. The chain is built from TRBV19 and TRBJ1-5; D is unresolved. The input for sequencing was peripheral blood, taken on day 0 of AZD1222 vaccination. The CDR3 DNA is TGTGCCAGTAGTATTTATCTCAATCAGCCCCAGCATTTT. This gives the protein CASSIYLNQPQHF.